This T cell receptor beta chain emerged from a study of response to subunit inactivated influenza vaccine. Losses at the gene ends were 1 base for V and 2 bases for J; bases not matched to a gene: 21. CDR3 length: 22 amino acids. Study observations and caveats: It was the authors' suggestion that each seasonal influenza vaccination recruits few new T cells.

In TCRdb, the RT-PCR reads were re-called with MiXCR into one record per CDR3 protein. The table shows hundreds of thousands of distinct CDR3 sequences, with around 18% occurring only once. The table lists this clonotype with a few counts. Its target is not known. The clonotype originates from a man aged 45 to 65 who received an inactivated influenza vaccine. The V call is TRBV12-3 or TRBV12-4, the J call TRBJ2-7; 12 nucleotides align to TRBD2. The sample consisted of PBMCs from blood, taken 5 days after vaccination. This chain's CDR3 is CASSLEAPRGASGGDRPYEQYF. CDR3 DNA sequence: TGTGCCAGCAGTTTAGAGGCCCCTAGAGGAGCTAGCGGGGGGGACCGACCCTACGAGCAGTACTTC.